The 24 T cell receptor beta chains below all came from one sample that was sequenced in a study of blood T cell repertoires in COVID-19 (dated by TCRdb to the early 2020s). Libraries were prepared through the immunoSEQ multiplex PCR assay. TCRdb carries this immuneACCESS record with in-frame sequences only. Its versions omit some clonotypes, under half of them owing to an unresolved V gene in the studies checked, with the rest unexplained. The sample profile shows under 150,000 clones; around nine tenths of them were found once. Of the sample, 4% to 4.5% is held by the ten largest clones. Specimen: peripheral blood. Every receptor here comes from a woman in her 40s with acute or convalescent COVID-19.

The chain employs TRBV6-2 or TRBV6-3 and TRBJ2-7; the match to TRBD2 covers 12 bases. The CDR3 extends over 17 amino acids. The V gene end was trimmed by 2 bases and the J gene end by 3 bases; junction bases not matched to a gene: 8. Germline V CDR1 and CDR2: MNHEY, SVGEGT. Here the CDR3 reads CASSYTTSGSSFYEQYF. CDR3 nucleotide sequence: TGTGCCAGCAGTTACACGACTAGCGGGAGTTCGTTCTACGAGCAGTACTTC.

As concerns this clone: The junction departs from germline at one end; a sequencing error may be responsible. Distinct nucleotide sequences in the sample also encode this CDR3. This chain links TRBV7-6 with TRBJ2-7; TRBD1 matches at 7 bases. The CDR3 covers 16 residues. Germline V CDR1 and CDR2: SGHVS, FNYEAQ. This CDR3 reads CASSSRDSLPPNVQYF. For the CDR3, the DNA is TGTGCCAGTAGCTCCCGGGACAGTTTACCCCCTAATGTGCAGTACTTC.

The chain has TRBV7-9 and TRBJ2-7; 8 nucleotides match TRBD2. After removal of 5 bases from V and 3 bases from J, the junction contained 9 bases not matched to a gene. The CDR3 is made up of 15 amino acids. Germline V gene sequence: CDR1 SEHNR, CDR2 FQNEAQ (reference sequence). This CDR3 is CASSGGGGTYYEQYF. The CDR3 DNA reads TGTGCCAGCAGCGGAGGCGGGGGGACTTACTACGAGCAGTACTTC.

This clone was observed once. CDR3 DNA: TGTGCCTGTACGGGACAGGGCTATAATTCACCCCTCCACTTT. It translates to CACTGQGYNSPLHF. J is TRBJ1-6 and V is TRBV30; 9 bases agree with TRBD1. This CDR3 spans 14 amino acids. V lost 6 bases to trimming and J lost 3 bases; unmatched junction nucleotides: 3. Germline V gene lookup returns CDR1 GTSNPN and CDR2 SVGIG (reference sequence).

CDR3 loop: CASSLERQGVNSPLHF. The DNA for the CDR3 is TGTGCCAGCAGCTTAGAGCGACAGGGGGTGAATTCACCCCTCCACTTT. The chain employs TRBV11-2 and TRBJ1-6; 9 bases align to TRBD1. The CDR3 sequence is 16 residues long. Germline assignment: CDR1 SGHAT and CDR2 FQNNGV. With 0 bases clipped from V and 7 bases from J, the junction kept 4 bases outside the gene matches.

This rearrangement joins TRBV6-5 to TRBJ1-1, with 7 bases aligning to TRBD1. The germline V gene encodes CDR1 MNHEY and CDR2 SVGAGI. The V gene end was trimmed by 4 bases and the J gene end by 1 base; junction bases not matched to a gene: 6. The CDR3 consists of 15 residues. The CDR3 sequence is CASSLQGDQNTEAFF. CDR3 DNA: TGTGCCAGCAGTTTGCAGGGGGACCAGAACACTGAAGCTTTCTTT.

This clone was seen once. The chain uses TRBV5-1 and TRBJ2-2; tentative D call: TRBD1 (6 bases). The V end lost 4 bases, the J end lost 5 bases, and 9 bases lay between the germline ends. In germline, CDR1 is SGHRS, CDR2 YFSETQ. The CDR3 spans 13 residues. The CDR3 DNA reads TGCGCCAGCAGCGCACAGGGTACCGGGGAGCTGTTTTTT. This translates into CASSAQGTGELFF.

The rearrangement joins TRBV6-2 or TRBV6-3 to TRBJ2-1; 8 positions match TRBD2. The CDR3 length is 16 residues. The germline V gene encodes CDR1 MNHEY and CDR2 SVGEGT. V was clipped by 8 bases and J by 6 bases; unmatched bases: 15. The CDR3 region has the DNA TGTGCCAGCGGCCAGCCTAGCGGGTTTTCCCTCAATGAGCAGTTCTTC. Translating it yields CASGQPSGFSLNEQFF.

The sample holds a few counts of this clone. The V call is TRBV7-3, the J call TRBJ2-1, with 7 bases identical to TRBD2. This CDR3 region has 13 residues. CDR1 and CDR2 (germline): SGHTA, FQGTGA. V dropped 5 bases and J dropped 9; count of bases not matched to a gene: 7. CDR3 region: CASSPQPGGEQFF. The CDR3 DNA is TGTGCCAGCAGCCCGCAACCGGGGGGTGAGCAGTTCTTC. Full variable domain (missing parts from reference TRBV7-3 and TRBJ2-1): GAGVSQTPSNKVTEKGKYVELRCDPISGHTALYWYRQSLGQGPEFLIYFQGTGAADDSGLPNDRFFAVRPEGSVSTLKIQRTERGDSAVYLCASSPQPGGEQFFGPGTRLTVL.

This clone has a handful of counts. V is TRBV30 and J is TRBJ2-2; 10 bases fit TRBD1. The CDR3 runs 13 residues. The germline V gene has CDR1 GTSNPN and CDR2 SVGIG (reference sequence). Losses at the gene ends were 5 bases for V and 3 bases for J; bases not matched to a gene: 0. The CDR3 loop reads CAWGTGDTGELFF. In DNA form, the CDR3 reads TGTGCCTGGGGGACAGGGGACACCGGGGAGCTGTTTTTT.

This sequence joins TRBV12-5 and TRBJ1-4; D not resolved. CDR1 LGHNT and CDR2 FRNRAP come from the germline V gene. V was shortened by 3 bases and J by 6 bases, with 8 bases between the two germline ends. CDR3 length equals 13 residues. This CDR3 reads CASGFVLDEKLFF. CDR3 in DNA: TGTGCTAGTGGTTTCGTATTAGATGAAAAACTGTTTTTT.

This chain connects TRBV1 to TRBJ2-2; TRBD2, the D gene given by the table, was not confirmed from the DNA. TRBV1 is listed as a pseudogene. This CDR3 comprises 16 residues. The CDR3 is CTSSHCREGETGELFF. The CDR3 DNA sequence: TGCACCAGCAGCCACTGCCGGGAGGGGGAGACCGGGGAGCTGTTTTTT.

CDR3 nucleotides: TGTGCCAGTAGTTCCCGGACAGGGATTACCTACGAGCAGTACTTC. It is translated as CASSSRTGITYEQYF. The rearrangement links TRBV19 to TRBJ2-7; 8 bases are a match to TRBD1. CDR3 length: 15 residues. Germline V gene sequence: CDR1 LNHDA, CDR2 SQIVND (reference sequence). With V trimmed by 5 bases and J by 2 bases, 8 bases remained unmatched.

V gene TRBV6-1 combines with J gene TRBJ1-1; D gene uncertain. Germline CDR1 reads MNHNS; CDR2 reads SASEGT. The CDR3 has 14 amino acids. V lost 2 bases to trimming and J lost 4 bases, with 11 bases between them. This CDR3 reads CASSEQVSPTEAFF. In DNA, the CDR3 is TGTGCCAGCAGTGAACAGGTCTCTCCCACTGAAGCTTTCTTT.

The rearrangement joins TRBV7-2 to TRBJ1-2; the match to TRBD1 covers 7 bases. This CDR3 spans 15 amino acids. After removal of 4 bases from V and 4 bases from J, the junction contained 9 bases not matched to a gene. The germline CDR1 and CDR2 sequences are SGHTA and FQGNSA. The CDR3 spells CASSSRQGFSYGYTF. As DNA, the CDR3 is TGTGCCAGCAGCTCCCGACAGGGCTTTAGCTATGGCTACACCTTC.

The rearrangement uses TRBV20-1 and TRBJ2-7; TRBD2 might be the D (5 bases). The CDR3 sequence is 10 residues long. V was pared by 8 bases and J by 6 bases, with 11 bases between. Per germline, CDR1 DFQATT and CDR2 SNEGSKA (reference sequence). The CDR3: CSFFRGEQYF. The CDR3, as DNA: TGCAGTTTCTTTCGGGGCGAGCAGTACTTC.

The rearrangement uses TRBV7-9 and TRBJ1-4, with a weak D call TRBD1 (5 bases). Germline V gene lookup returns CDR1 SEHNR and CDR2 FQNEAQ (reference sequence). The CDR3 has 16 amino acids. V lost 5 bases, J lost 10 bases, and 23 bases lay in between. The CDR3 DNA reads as TGTGCCAGCAGCAAAATTACAGGTTACCCTGAAGGAAAACTGTTTTTT. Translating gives CASSKITGYPEGKLFF.

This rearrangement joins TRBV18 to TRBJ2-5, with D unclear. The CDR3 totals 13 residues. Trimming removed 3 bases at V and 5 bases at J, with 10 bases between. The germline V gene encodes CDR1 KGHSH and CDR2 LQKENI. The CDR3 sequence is CASSPGLRETQYF. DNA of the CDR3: TGTGCCAGCTCACCGGGTCTCAGGGAGACCCAGTACTTC.

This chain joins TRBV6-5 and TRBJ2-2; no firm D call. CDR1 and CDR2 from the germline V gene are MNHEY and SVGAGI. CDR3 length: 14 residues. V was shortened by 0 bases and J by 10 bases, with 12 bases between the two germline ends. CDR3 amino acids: CASSYSTLGLELFF. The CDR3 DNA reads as TGTGCCAGCAGTTACTCGACCCTAGGTCTGGAGCTGTTTTTT.

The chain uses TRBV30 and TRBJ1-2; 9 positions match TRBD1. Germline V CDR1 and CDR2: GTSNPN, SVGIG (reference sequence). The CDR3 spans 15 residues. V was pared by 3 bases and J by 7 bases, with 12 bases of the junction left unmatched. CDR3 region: CAWRKGQGYYGGYTF. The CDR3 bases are TGTGCCTGGAGGAAAGGACAGGGGTATTATGGTGGCTACACCTTC.

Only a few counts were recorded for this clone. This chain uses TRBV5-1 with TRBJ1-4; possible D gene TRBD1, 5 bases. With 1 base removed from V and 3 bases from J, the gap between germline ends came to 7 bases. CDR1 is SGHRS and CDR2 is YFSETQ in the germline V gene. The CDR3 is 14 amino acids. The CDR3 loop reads CASSLTGANEKLFF. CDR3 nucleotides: TGCGCCAGCAGCTTGACAGGAGCTAATGAAAAACTGTTTTTT. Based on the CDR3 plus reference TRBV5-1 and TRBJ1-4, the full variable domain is KAGVTQTPRYLIKTRGQQVTLSCSPISGHRSVSWYQQTPGQGLQFLFEYFSETQRNKGNFPGRFSGRQFSNSRSEMNVSTLELGDSALYLCASSLTGANEKLFFGSGTQLSVL.

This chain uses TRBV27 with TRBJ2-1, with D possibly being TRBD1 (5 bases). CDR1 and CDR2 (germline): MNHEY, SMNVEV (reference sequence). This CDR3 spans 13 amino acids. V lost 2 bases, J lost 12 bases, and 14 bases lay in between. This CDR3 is CASSLGPGLGQFF. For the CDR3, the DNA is TGTGCCAGCAGTTTAGGCCCAGGGTTAGGGCAGTTCTTC.

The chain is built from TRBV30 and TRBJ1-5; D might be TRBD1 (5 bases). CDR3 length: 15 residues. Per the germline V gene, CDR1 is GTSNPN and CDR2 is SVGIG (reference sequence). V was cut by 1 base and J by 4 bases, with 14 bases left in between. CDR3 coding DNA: TGTGCCTGGAGTGAGGGGTACAGGTCGAATCAGCCCCAGCATTTT. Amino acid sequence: CAWSEGYRSNQPQHF.

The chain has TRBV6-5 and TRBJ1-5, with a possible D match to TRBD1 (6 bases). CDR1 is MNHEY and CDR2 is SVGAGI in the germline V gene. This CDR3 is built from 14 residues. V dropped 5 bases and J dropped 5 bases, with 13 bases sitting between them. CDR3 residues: CASSPTGQHQPQHF. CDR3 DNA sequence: TGTGCCAGCAGTCCGACGGGACAACATCAGCCCCAGCATTTT.